This TCR beta chain is from a study of T cell repertoires in cytomegalovirus infection (dated by TCRdb to 2018 to 2020). Broadly, across the study: Because public TCR beta signatures pointed to carriage of CMV infection together with the matching HLA type, the HLA type of each donor mattered for the analysis. General findings and caveats noted by the study authors: Cumulative frequency of public TCR beta family members discriminated carriers of CMV infection plus the relevant HLA type in this cohort and an independent roughly 330-donor cohort. The ex vivo response was dominated by HLA-C-restricted CMV-specific TCR beta clonotypes, which also provided the single most frequent clonotype in two of eight donors.

The germline V gene sets CDR1 to MDHEN and CDR2 to SYDVKM. V sheds 10 bases and J sheds 8 bases, leaving 15 bases between their ends. CDR3 length: 12 amino acids, cysteine to phenylalanine. Left in the record is the CDR3 DNA by itself, 36 bases read in frame from the first base. Sequencing was performed on an Illumina HiSeq 1500. The public reads were reprocessed in TCRdb via fastp at Q25 and MiXCR, keeping in-frame beta chains. Rows merge per CDR3 protein into single entries with the most common DNA and genes. The sample table contains approximately 250,000 distinct CDR3 sequences; only one count was recorded for 10% to 15% of them. The ten most abundant clones make up about 1.5% of the sample. This clonotype was counted ten times or more. Its binding antigen is unknown. Base qualities were left out, and no much larger clone turns up one base away.

The specimen sequenced was PBMCs. The source of this sequence is a human donor in good health (CMV status not recorded). Some clones in this sample may be carry-over from other donors' samples. The rearranged chain carries TRBV28 and TRBJ1-3; a tentative D match to TRBD1 spans 5 bases. The base sequence is TGTGCCACGGGGACCCCGGGTGACACCATATATTTT. It codes for CATGTPGDTIYF.